Listed here are 21 T cell receptor beta chains from one sample, sequenced in a study of cytomegalovirus exposure and HLA in healthy donors. PCR amplification relied on 60 Vbeta primers (plus 13 Jbeta primers). Measured with immunoSEQ multiplex PCR; TCRdb has only the in-frame clones, and not every one. The sample carries approximately 110,000 clones, around 86% recorded once. Sample: PBMCs. These receptors were taken from a woman under 40 in good health and CMV-seronegative.

The V and J genes are TRBV7-2 and TRBJ2-7; weak D call: TRBD2 (6 bases). This CDR3 comprises 15 residues. Germline V lookup: CDR1 SGHTA, CDR2 FQGNSA. V lost 5 bases and J lost 0, with 14 bases in between. Written as DNA, the CDR3 is TGTGCCAGCAGCAATAGCGGCCTGAGCTCCTACGAGCAGTACTTC. Protein product: CASSNSGLSSYEQYF.

CDR3 DNA: TGTGCCAGCAGCCAAGGAGTCTTTCGGCAGCACAGACCGGGGGAGCTGTTTTTT. Translating it yields CASSQGVFRQHRPGELFF. The genes are TRBV14 and TRBJ2-2; D remains ambiguous. Deletions cut 1 base from V and 8 bases from J, with 23 bases between. Looked up from germline, CDR1 is SGHDN and CDR2 is FVKESK. CDR3 length: 18 residues.

This sequence joins TRBV15 and TRBJ2-1, with TRBD2 identical over 10 bases. Germline V gene data show CDR1 as LNHNV and CDR2 as YYDKDF (reference sequence). J was trimmed by 7 bases and V by 0 bases; bases with no gene match: 12. The CDR3 covers 18 residues. CDR3 protein: CATSREGLGTSAFNEQFF. The CDR3 DNA reads as TGTGCCACCAGCAGAGAGGGGTTGGGGACTAGCGCCTTTAATGAGCAGTTCTTC.

This clone was seen a handful of times. The chain combines TRBV5-1 with TRBJ2-5; 7 nucleotides align to TRBD2. Germline values: CDR1 SGHRS, CDR2 YFSETQ. The CDR3 runs to 13 residues. After removal of 4 bases from V and 7 bases from J, the junction contained 7 bases not matched to a gene. The CDR3 DNA sequence: TGCGCCAGCAGCCAAGACCCGGGGGGGACCCAGTACTTC. This sequence encodes CASSQDPGGTQYF.

The V call is TRBV7-3, the J call TRBJ2-3, with 7 bases that match TRBD2. Looked up from germline, CDR1 is SGHTA and CDR2 is FQGTGA. J gave up 8 bases and V 10 bases, and 15 bases lay outside the gene matches. The CDR3 is made up of 14 amino acids. The CDR3 nucleotides are TGTGCCACATCCCCGGCGGCGGGAGTGGCTACGCAGTATTTT. Translating it yields CATSPAAGVATQYF.

The chain joins TRBV9 to TRBJ2-1; 14 bases fit TRBD2. The CDR3 runs 22 residues. Trimming removed 0 bases from V and 9 bases from J; junction bases left unmatched: 23. Germline CDR1 SGDLS, CDR2 YYNGEE. CDR3 coding DNA: TGTGCCAGCAGCGTAGCGACAGGCTCGGGGACTAGCGGGGGCCGTATCTGTTTTGAGCAGTTCTTC. Encoded protein: CASSVATGSGTSGGRICFEQFF.

The V gene is TRBV4-2, the J gene TRBJ2-1, with 9 bases fitting TRBD2. V lost 1 base, J lost 13 bases, and 8 bases stayed unmatched. The germline CDR1 and CDR2 sequences are LGHNA and YNFKEQ. The CDR3 covers 14 residues. DNA for the CDR3: TGTGCCAGCAGCCAAGGTACTAAGACTAGCGGCCAGTTCTTC. This codes for CASSQGTKTSGQFF.

The chain links TRBV18 to TRBJ1-3; 7 positions match TRBD1. The CDR3 is 17 amino acids. V lost 3 bases to trimming and J lost 0 bases; unmatched junction nucleotides: 8. Germline CDR1 reads KGHSH; CDR2 reads LQKENI. The CDR3 bases are TGTGCCAGCTCACCTAGGGCCAGGGGGAGCTCTGGAAACACCATATATTTT. Translating gives CASSPRARGSSGNTIYF.

This chain links TRBV19 with TRBJ1-5; D might be TRBD1 (6 bases). Per the germline V gene, CDR1 is LNHDA and CDR2 is SQIVND (reference sequence). Trimming cost V 8 bases and J 4 bases, with 18 bases left between them. The CDR3 length is 15 residues. The CDR3 nucleotides read TGTGCCAGTGGTCCACGACAGGTCCTTAATCAGCCCCAGCATTTT. It translates to CASGPRQVLNQPQHF.

The chain couples TRBV7-9 to TRBJ2-7; 11 positions agree with TRBD2. The CDR3 contains 15 residues. The V and J ends lost 4 bases and 7 bases, in that order; junction bases with no gene match: 9. Germline CDR1 and CDR2: SEHNR and FQNEAQ (reference sequence). The CDR3 reads CASSSQLAGVGEQYF. The CDR3 DNA follows: TGTGCCAGCAGCTCCCAACTAGCGGGAGTTGGGGAGCAGTACTTC.

For this clone: Since a far larger clone is one base different, this is likely a read error. The V and J genes are TRBV7-9 and TRBJ2-7; possible D gene TRBD1, 6 bases. The CDR3 has 15 residues. Germline CDR1 SEHNR, CDR2 FQNEAQ (reference sequence). The CDR3 DNA reads TGTTCCAGCAGCCCAGGAACAGGGTTCGTCTCCGAGCAGTACTTC. This translates into CSSSPGTGFVSEQYF.

This clone has a single count. The chain recombines TRBV5-4 with TRBJ1-2, with TRBD1 as a possible D gene (6 bases). This CDR3 is 13 amino acids long. Deletions cut 0 bases from V and 7 bases from J, with 10 bases between. Germline-derived CDR1 and CDR2 are SGHNT and YYREEE (reference sequence). CDR3 bases: TGTGCCAGCAGCTTGGGGGGGCGACGTGGCTACACCTTC. Translated, it gives CASSLGGRRGYTF.

The rearrangement joins TRBV27 to TRBJ2-1; 13 bases map to TRBD2. V lost 8 bases and J lost 2; bases outside the gene matches: 0. CDR1 and CDR2 from the germline V gene are MNHEY and SMNVEV (reference sequence). The CDR3 covers 14 residues. CDR3 residues: CASGLAGAYNEQFF. The CDR3 region has the DNA TGTGCCAGCGGACTAGCGGGAGCCTACAATGAGCAGTTCTTC.

This clone occurred a few times. The V call is TRBV11-3, the J call TRBJ2-2; weak D call: TRBD1 (5 bases). The CDR3 has 14 residues. V lost 1 base, J lost 7 bases, and 10 bases lay in between. Germline CDR1 SGHNT, CDR2 YENEEA. In DNA, the CDR3 is TGTGCCAGCAGCTTAGTGGAGCAGGGCGGGGAGCTGTTTTTT. Amino acid sequence: CASSLVEQGGELFF.

The V and J genes are TRBV11-2 and TRBJ1-1, with D possibly TRBD1 on 5 matching bases. V was trimmed by 1 base and J by 1 base, leaving 7 bases between them. The CDR3 runs 14 residues. Germline V gives CDR1 SGHAT, CDR2 FQNNGV. CDR3 nucleotide sequence: TGTGCCAGCAGCTTAGTGCAGGGGAACACTGAAGCTTTCTTT. This encodes CASSLVQGNTEAFF.

The V and J genes are TRBV7-6 and TRBJ2-7; 7 bases are a match to TRBD1. CDR1 is SGHVS and CDR2 is FNYEAQ in the germline V gene. This CDR3 has 14 residues. V gave up 3 bases and J gave up 0 bases; unmatched junction bases: 2. Written as DNA, the CDR3 is TGTGCCAGCAGCTTTGGGACAGTCTCCTACGAGCAGTACTTC. This sequence encodes CASSFGTVSYEQYF.

This sequence joins TRBV11-1 and TRBJ1-1; 8 bases line up with TRBD1. Germline CDR1 is SGHAT and CDR2 is FQDESV (reference sequence). There are 13 residues in the CDR3. V shed 7 bases, J shed 7 bases, and the junction held 8 bases outside the gene matches. The CDR3 DNA follows: TGTGCCAGCACCCGAAACGGACAGGGTGAAGCTTTCTTT. Its translation is CASTRNGQGEAFF.

This clone has a single count. The rearrangement links TRBV18 to TRBJ2-7; 8 bases match TRBD2. Germline V gene lookup returns CDR1 KGHSH and CDR2 LQKENI. The CDR3 is made up of 15 amino acids. V was clipped by 3 bases and J by 3 bases; unmatched bases: 7. The CDR3 DNA follows: TGTGCCAGCTCACCCTCCGGGACTAGTGGCTACGAGCAGTACTTC. It encodes CASSPSGTSGYEQYF.

The gene calls are TRBV7-3 and TRBJ2-7, with D possibly matching TRBD2 (6 bases). Germline V gives CDR1 SGHTA, CDR2 FQGTGA. This CDR3 region has 17 residues. The germline V and J ends were trimmed by 0 bases and 7 bases, with 22 bases remaining between them. Here the CDR3 reads CASSLTRSGPLEGEQYF. The CDR3 DNA follows: TGTGCCAGCAGCTTAACCCGCTCCGGGCCCTTGGAGGGAGAGCAGTACTTC.

Note on this clone: A read error may account for a junction end that differs from germline. V gene TRBV7-9 combines with J gene TRBJ2-5; 10 nucleotides match TRBD2. In germline, CDR1 is SEHNR, CDR2 FQNEAQ (reference sequence). This CDR3 is 16 amino acids long. This CDR3 reads CSSSSQLAGLQETQYF. The CDR3 DNA follows: TGTTCCAGCAGCTCCCAACTAGCGGGGTTACAAGAGACCCAGTACTTC.

The V gene is TRBV19, the J gene TRBJ2-7; D is possibly TRBD1 (6 bases). Trimming pared 5 bases from V and 2 bases from J, leaving 22 bases between. CDR1 LNHDA and CDR2 SQIVND come from the germline V gene (reference sequence). This CDR3 spans 17 amino acids. The CDR3 DNA is TGTGCCAGTAGTGCTCTACCCCTGGTGGGGGCGACCTACGAGCAGTACTTC. Protein product: CASSALPLVGATYEQYF.